This note documents a single TCR beta chain sequence. Its matching antigen is unknown. Germline is not matched at one junction end, which may reflect a read error. Every bit of the isolated RNA underwent reverse transcription, so sequencing read expressed TCRB transcripts. Profiling relied on immunoSEQ multiplex PCR, and the TCRdb table lists in-frame clones only, not all of them. The repertoire includes about 180,000 clones, less than 15% of them detected once, and about 0.66% sits in the top ten. The sample originates from a study of beta chain features in type 1 diabetes. Study-level information: Across every sample, 107,917,701 sorted cells were examined in total. The study, taken as a whole, reports: A potential PCR bias toward shorter templates would be equal in patient and control samples. VDJ junctions sequenced from type 1 diabetes patients showed fewer insertions and more deletions.

The CDR3 spans 15 residues. Per germline, CDR1 MNHEY and CDR2 SMNVEV (reference sequence). The collection from each donor was one heparinised blood draw averaging approximately 110 mL. The material sequenced was central memory CD4+ T cells from blood. This receptor was taken from a woman between 18 and 29 years old in good health. The V gene is TRBV27, the J gene TRBJ2-7, with 10 bases aligning to TRBD2. The CDR3 nucleotides are TGTGCCACCAGTGACCCTAGCGGGGGAGACTACGAGCAGTACTTC. Translating it yields CATSDPSGGDYEQYF.